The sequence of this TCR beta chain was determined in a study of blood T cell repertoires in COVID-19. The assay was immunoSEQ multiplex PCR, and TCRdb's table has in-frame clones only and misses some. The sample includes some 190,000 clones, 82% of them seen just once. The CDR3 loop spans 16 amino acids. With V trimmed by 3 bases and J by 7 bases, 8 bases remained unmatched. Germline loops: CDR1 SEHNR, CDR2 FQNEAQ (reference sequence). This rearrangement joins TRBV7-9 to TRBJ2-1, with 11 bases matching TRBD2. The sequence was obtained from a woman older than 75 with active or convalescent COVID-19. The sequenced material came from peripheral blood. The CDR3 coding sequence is TGTGCCAGCAGCTTTCGTAGCGGGAGGGCCGGAAATGAGCAGTTCTTC. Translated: CASSFRSGRAGNEQFF.